This T cell receptor beta chain is from a study of Ad26.COV2.S vaccination and SARS-CoV-2 variants. Background on the study: In the COV1001 trial, the donor was in the Ad26.COV2.S arm. Study results and limitations: Relative to placebo recipients, vaccine recipients exhibited elevated spike-specific TCR breadth.

The assay was immunoSEQ multiplex PCR, and TCRdb's table has in-frame clones only and misses some. The sample records about 350,000 clones, roughly 84% being singletons. V gave up 3 bases and J gave up 0 bases, with 0 bases separating them. The CDR3 loop spans 12 amino acids. Germline values: CDR1 GTSNPN, CDR2 SVGIG (reference sequence). On this clone: Its antigen is currently unknown.

The treatment was: around 19 received Ad26.COV2.S at low or high dose, single or two shots; a few received placebo; per-sample allocation not given. At day 63 after the first vaccine or placebo injection, samples were drawn. The shot given was an Ad26 vector that makes Wuhan-strain SARS-CoV-2 spike. The clonotype was recovered from a person between 18 and 65 years old who received the Ad26.COV2.S COVID-19 vaccine or a placebo. The sample consisted of peripheral blood, taken in a trial of Ad26.COV2.S vaccine versus placebo. This chain joins TRBV30 and TRBJ1-6; unclear D gene. CDR3 bases: TGTGCCTGGAGCTCCTATAATTCACCCCTCCACTTT. Translated: CAWSSYNSPLHF. Variable domain in full (rest from reference TRBV30 and TRBJ1-6): SQTIHQWPATLVQPVGSPLSLECTVEGTSNPNLYWYRQAAGRGLQLLFYSVGIGQISSEVPQNLSASRPQDRQFILSSKKLLLSDSGFYLCAWSSYNSPLHFGNGTRLTVT.